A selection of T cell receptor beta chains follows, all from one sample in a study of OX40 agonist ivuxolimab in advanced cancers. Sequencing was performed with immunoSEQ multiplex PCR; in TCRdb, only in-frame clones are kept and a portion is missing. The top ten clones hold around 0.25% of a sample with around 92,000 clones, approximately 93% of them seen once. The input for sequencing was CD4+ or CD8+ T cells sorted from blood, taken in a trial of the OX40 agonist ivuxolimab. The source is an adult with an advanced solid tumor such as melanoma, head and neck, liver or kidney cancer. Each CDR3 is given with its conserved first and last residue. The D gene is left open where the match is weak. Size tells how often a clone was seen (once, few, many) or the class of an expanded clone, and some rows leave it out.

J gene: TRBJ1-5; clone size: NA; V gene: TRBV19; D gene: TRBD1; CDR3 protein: CASSMVDRAGQPQHF; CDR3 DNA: TGTGCCAGTAGTATGGTGGACAGGGCGGGCCAGCCCCAGCATTTT
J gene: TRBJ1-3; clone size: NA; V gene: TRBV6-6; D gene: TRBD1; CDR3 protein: CASMDRTRNTIYF; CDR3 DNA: TGTGCCAGCATGGACAGGACACGAAACACCATATATTTT
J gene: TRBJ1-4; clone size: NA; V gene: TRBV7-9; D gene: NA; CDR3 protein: CASRRRDGNEKLFF; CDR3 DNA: TGTGCCAGCAGACGCCGGGACGGTAATGAAAAACTGTTTTTT
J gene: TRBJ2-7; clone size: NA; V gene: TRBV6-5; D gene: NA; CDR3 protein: CASSRLTRRYEQYF; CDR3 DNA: TGTGCCAGCAGCCGTCTGACACGGCGCTACGAGCAGTACTTC
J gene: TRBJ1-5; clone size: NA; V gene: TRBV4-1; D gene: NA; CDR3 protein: CASSQDNFRTQPQHF; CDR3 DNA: TGCGCCAGCAGCCAAGATAACTTTAGGACTCAGCCCCAGCATTTT
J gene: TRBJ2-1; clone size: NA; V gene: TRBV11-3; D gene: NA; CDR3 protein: CASSFVTSGYNEQFF; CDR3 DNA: TGTGCCAGCAGCTTCGTTACTTCCGGGTACAATGAGCAGTTCTTC
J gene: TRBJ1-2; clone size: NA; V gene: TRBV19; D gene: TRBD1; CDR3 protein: CASSRPLRDRANYGYTF; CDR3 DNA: TGTGCCAGTAGTCGTCCTCTTCGGGACAGAGCTAACTATGGCTACACCTTC
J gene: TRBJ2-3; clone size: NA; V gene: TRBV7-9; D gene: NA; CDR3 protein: CASSFLPLSTDTQYF; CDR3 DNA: TGTGCCAGCAGCTTTTTGCCCCTTAGCACAGATACGCAGTATTTT
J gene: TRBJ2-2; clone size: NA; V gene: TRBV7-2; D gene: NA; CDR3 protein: CASKAYTSTTGELFF; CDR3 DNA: TGTGCCAGCAAGGCCTACACCTCCACGACCGGGGAGCTGTTTTTT
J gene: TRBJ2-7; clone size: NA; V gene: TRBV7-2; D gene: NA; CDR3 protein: CASSQNRVEQYF; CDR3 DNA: TGTGCCAGCAGCCAAAACAGGGTCGAGCAGTACTTC
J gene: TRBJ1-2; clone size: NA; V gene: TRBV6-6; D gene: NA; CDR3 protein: CASNMMESGYGYTF; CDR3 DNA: TGTGCCAGCAATATGATGGAGTCGGGTTATGGCTACACCTTC
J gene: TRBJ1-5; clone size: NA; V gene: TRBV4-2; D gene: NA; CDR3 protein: CASSRTVDSNQPQHF; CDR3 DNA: TGTGCCAGCAGCCGGACCGTTGATAGCAATCAGCCCCAGCATTTT
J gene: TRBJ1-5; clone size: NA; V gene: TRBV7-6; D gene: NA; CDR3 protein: CASSLGQASNQPQHF; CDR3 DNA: TGTGCCAGCAGCTTAGGACAGGCGAGCAATCAGCCCCAGCATTTT
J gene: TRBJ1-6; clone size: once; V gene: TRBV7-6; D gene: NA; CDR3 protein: CASSRRGESPLHF; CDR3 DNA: TGTGCCAGCAGCCGAAGAGGGGAATCACCCCTCCACTTT
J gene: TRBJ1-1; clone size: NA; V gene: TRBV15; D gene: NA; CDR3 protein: CATSRQNTEAFF; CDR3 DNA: TGTGCCACCAGCAGACAAAACACTGAAGCTTTCTTT
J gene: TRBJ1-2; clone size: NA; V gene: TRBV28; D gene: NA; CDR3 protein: CASSSTTVPNGYTF; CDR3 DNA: TGTGCCAGCAGTTCCACTACAGTACCCAATGGCTACACCTTC
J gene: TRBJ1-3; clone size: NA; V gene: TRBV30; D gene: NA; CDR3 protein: CAWGLSGNTIYF; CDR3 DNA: TGTGCCTGGGGCCTCTCTGGAAACACCATATATTTT
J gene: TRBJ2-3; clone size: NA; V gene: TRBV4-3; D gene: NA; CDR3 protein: CASSQDRSTDTQYF; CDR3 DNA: TGCGCCAGCAGCCAAGATCGAAGCACAGATACGCAGTATTTT
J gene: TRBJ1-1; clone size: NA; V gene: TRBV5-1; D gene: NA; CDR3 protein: CASSLDTTDTEAFF; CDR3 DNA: TGCGCCAGCAGCTTGGACACCACGGACACTGAAGCTTTCTTT
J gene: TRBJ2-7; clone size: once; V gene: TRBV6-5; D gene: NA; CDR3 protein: CASARRVAYEQYF; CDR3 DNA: TGTGCCAGCGCCCGACGGGTCGCCTACGAGCAGTACTTC
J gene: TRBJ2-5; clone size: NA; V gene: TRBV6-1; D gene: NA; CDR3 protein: CASIGMAETQYF; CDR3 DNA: TGTGCCAGCATTGGCATGGCAGAGACCCAGTACTTC
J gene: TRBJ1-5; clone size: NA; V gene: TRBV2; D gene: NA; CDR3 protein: CAIGDMGDNQPQHF; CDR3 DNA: TGTGCCATCGGTGACATGGGGGACAATCAGCCCCAGCATTTT